Each of the 15 T cell receptor beta chains below was sequenced from the same sample in a study of T cells expressing NK-cell markers. TCRdb re-called the 5' RACE reads; every CDR3 protein appears as one record, without DNA. In total, the table holds 500,000 to 700,000 distinct CDR3 sequences. The source material was blood T cells: a sorted CD56 or NKG2C T cell subset, CD4+ or CD8+ T cells, or bulk PBMC T cells (not recorded which). The receptors shown here come from a man aged 18 to 35 in good health.

The chain joins TRBV7-9 to TRBJ2-5; as DNA is missing, the TRBD1 call by TCRdb cannot be tested. Looked up from germline, CDR1 is SEHNR and CDR2 is FQNEAQ (reference sequence). This CDR3 is 15 amino acids long. The CDR3 region is CASSLTLAGPRVQYF. Looking up the rest from reference TRBV7-9 and TRBJ2-5 gives the full variable domain: DTGVSQNPRHKITKRGQNVTFRCDPISEHNRLYWYRQTLGQGPEFLTYFQNEAQLEKSRLLSDRFSAERPKGSFSTLEIQRTEQGDSAMYLCASSLTLAGPRVQYFGPGTRLLVL.

The chain employs TRBV7-9 and TRBJ1-2. The CDR3 runs 14 residues. CDR1 is SEHNR and CDR2 is FQNEAQ in the germline V gene (reference sequence). CDR3 in amino acids: CASSLGPASRGYTF. The full variable domain, completed using reference TRBV7-9 and TRBJ1-2, is DTGVSQNPRHKITKRGQNVTFRCDPISEHNRLYWYRQTLGQGPEFLTYFQNEAQLEKSRLLSDRFSAERPKGSFSTLEIQRTEQGDSAMYLCASSLGPASRGYTFGSGTRLTVV.

The rearrangement links TRBV10-3 to TRBJ2-7; TCRdb calls TRBD1, which cannot be checked without DNA. This CDR3 has 14 amino acids. Germline CDR1 ENHRY, CDR2 SYGVKD. CDR3: CAISYRDRDYEQYF.

V is TRBV14 and J is TRBJ2-7; TCRdb outputs TRBD1, but without DNA this stays unchecked. The CDR3 consists of 14 residues. The germline V gene encodes CDR1 SGHDN and CDR2 FVKESK. CDR3 sequence reads: CASSPIPGSYEQYF.

V and J are TRBV20-1 and TRBJ2-1; the TCRdb D gene call, TRBD2, has no DNA to confirm it. Looked up from germline, CDR1 is DFQATT and CDR2 is SNEGSKA (reference sequence). This CDR3 comprises 18 residues. The CDR3 here is CSARDRSRAGGRGGEQFF.

This chain links TRBV3-1 with TRBJ2-3; TCRdb proposes TRBD2, but this gene call is untestable without DNA. Germline V gene data show CDR1 as LGHDT and CDR2 as YNNKEL (reference sequence). This CDR3 is 17 amino acids long. CDR3 loop: CASSRRSGLAGTDTQYF.

This rearrangement joins TRBV10-3 to TRBJ2-1; TCRdb's D gene call, TRBD2, goes unchecked for lack of DNA. Germline CDR1 ENHRY, CDR2 SYGVKD. The CDR3 extends over 16 amino acids. This chain's CDR3 is CAISVGRSGGYNEQFF.

The chain employs TRBV12-3 or TRBV12-4 and TRBJ1-5. The CDR3 runs 14 residues. CDR3 protein: CASSFGGGGQPQHF.

The chain links TRBV24-1 to TRBJ2-5; TCRdb reports TRBD1, a call that lacks DNA to check it against. Germline CDR1 is KGHDR and CDR2 is SFDVKD. This CDR3 comprises 17 residues. CDR3 in amino acids: CATSDQTGTLFQETQYF.

The chain recombines TRBV4-1 with TRBJ2-2. Germline V CDR1 and CDR2: MGHRA, YSYEKL. The CDR3 has 12 residues. The CDR3 is CASSLAEGELFF.

The V and J genes are TRBV7-9 and TRBJ2-3; the D call from TCRdb, TRBD2, cannot be confirmed without DNA. Germline V lookup: CDR1 SEHNR, CDR2 FQNEAQ (reference sequence). The CDR3 contains 15 residues. CDR3 amino acids: CASSLGLAPRDTQYF. The complete variable domain, with remaining parts taken from reference TRBV7-9 and TRBJ2-3, reads DTGVSQNPRHKITKRGQNVTFRCDPISEHNRLYWYRQTLGQGPEFLTYFQNEAQLEKSRLLSDRFSAERPKGSFSTLEIQRTEQGDSAMYLCASSLGLAPRDTQYFGPGTRLTVL.

Here the CDR3 reads CASSQDLRANNEQFF. The chain has TRBV4-2 and TRBJ2-1; TCRdb's D call, TRBD2, is unchecked because there is no DNA. The CDR3 spans 15 residues. From germline, CDR1 is LGHNA and CDR2 YNFKEQ.

The chain recombines TRBV29-1 with TRBJ1-2. Germline CDR1 reads SQVTM; CDR2 reads ANQGSEA. The CDR3 totals 14 residues. The chain's CDR3 is CSVVLQDGHYGYTF. Drawing the rest from reference TRBV29-1 and TRBJ1-2, the complete variable domain is SAVISQKPSRDICQRGTSLTIQCQVDSQVTMMFWYRQQPGQSLTLIATANQGSEATYESGFVIDKFPISRPNLTFSTLTVSNMSPEDSSIYLCSVVLQDGHYGYTFGSGTRLTVV.

The chain uses TRBV12-3 or TRBV12-4 and TRBJ1-4; checking the TCRdb D call of TRBD1 is not possible without DNA. There are 13 residues in the CDR3. CDR3 amino acids: CASSKTPGDKLFF.

V is TRBV6-2 or TRBV6-3 and J is TRBJ1-1; TCRdb names TRBD1, which stays unverified in the absence of DNA. Germline lookup yields CDR1 MNHEY and CDR2 SVGEGT. The CDR3 is made up of 16 amino acids. The CDR3: CASSYSTGGLNTEAFF.